A single TCR beta chain is shown here with its context. The CDR3 has 14 amino acids. V was shortened by 7 bases and J by 6 bases, with 16 bases between the two germline ends. Germline CDR1 is LNHDA and CDR2 is SQIVND (reference sequence). The source of the sample is a study of blood T cell repertoires in COVID-19. The wider study: Some COVID-19 samples were acute and others convalescent; all came from the United States, Italy and Spain. In each case, the material was cDNA or gDNA derived from T cells, B-cell-depleted T cells, or PBMCs.

The authors' processing: How many nucleated cells were present was estimated from reference gene primer amplification. Sequencing used immunoSEQ multiplex PCR; TCRdb keeps in-frame clones, though not all of them. V and J calls and clone size are given by that table; D and trimming were obtained from the DNA. The sample holds roughly 30,000 clones, approximately 80% seen once. Material for sequencing was peripheral blood. This clonotype originated in a woman aged 55-75 years with acute or convalescent COVID-19. The gene calls are TRBV19 and TRBJ1-5; possibly TRBD1 for D (5 bases). The CDR3 DNA reads as TGTGCCAGTACCCAGGGACTATACGGTCAGCCCCAGCATTTT. Translating gives CASTQGLYGQPQHF.